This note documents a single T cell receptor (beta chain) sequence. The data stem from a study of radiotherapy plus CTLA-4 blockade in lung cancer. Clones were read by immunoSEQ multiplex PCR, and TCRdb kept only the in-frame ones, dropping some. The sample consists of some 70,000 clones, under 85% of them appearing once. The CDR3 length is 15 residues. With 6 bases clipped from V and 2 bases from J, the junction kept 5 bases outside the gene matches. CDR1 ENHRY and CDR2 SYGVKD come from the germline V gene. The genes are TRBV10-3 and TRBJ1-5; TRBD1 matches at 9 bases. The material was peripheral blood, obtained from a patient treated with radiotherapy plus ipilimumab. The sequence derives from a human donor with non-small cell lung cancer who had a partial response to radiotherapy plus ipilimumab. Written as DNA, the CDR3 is TGTGCCATCAGCGTAACAGGGGGCGGCAATCAGCCCCAGCATTTT. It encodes CAISVTGGGNQPQHF.